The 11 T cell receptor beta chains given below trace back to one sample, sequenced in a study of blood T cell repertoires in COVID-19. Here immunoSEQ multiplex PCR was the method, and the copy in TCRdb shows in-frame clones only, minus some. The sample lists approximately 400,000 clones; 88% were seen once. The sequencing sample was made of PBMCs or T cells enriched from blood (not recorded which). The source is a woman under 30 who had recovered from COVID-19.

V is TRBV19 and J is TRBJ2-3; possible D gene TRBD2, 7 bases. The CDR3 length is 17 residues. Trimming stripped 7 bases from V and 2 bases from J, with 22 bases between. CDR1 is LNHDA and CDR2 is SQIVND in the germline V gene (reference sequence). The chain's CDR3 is CASKAPFGGPSTDTQYF. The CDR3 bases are TGTGCCAGTAAGGCCCCTTTCGGGGGGCCTTCCACAGATACGCAGTATTTT.

DNA of the CDR3: TGTGCCAGCAGTTACATGAAGGGGGCTGGCTACACCTTC. Encoded protein: CASSYMKGAGYTF. The chain employs TRBV6-5 and TRBJ1-2; 7 bases match TRBD1. Losses at the gene ends were 2 bases for V and 7 bases for J; bases not matched to a gene: 4. Looked up from germline, CDR1 is MNHEY and CDR2 is SVGAGI. The CDR3 length is 13 residues.

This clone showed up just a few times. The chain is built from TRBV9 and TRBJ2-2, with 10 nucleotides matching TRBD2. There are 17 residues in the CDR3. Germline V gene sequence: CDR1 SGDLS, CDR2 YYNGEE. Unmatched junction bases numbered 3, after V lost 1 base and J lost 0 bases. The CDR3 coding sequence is TGTGCCAGCAGCGTAAAACTAGCGGGGACGAACACCGGGGAGCTGTTTTTT. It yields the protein CASSVKLAGTNTGELFF.

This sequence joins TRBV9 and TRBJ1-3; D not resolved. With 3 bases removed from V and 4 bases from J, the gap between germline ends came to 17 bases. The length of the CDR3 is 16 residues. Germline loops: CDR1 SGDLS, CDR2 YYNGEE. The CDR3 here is CASSATTPRGGNTIYF. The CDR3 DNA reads TGTGCCAGCAGCGCCACAACCCCCCGGGGAGGAAACACCATATATTTT.

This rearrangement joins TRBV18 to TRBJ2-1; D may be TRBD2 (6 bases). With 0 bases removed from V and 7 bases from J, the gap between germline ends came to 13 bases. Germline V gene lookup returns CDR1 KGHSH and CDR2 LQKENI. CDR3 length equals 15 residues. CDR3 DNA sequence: TGTGCCAGCTCACCACCGGGACTCACAGGTAATGAGCAGTTCTTC. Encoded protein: CASSPPGLTGNEQFF.

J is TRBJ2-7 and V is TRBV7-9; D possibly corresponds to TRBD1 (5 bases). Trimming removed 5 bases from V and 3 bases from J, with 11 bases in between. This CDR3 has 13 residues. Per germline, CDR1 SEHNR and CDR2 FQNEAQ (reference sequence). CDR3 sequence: CASSPIDSYEQYF. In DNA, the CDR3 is TGTGCCAGCAGCCCTATTGACAGCTACGAGCAGTACTTC.

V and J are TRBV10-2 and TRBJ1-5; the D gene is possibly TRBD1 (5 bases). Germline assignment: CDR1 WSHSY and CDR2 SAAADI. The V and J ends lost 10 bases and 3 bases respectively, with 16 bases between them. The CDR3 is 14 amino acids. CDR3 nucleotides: TGCGCCACCTCAAGTACAGGTATCAATCAGCCCCAGCATTTT. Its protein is CATSSTGINQPQHF.

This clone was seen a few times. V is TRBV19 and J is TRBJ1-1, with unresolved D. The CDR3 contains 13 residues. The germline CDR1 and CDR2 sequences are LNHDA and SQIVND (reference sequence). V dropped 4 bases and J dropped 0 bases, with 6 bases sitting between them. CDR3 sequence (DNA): TGTGCCAGTAGTACACTCCTGAACACTGAAGCTTTCTTT. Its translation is CASSTLLNTEAFF.

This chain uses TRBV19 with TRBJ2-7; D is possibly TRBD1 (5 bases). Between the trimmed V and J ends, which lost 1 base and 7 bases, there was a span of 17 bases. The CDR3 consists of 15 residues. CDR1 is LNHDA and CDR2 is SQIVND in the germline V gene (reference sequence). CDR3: CASSIGYRSLWEQYF. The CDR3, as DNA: TGTGCCAGTAGTATAGGATACAGGAGCCTGTGGGAGCAGTACTTC. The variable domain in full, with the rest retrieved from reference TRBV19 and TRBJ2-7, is DGGITQSPKYLFRKEGQNVTLSCEQNLNHDAMYWYRQDPGQGLRLIYYSQIVNDFQKGDIAEGYSVSREKKESFPLTVTSAQKNPTAFYLCASSIGYRSLWEQYFGPGTRLTVT.

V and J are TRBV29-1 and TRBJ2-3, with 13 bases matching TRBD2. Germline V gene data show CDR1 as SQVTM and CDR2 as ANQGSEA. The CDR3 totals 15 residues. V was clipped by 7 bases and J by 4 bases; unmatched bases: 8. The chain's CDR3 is CSGTSGGWRADTQYF. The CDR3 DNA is TGCAGCGGGACTAGCGGGGGATGGCGGGCAGATACGCAGTATTTT.

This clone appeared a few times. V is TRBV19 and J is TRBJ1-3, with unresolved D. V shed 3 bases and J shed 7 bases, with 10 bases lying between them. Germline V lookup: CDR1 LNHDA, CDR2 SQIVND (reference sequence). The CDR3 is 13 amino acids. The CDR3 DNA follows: TGTGCCAGTAGTATTTCCGGTTGGAACACCATATATTTT. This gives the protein CASSISGWNTIYF. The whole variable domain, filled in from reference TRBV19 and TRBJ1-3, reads DGGITQSPKYLFRKEGQNVTLSCEQNLNHDAMYWYRQDPGQGLRLIYYSQIVNDFQKGDIAEGYSVSREKKESFPLTVTSAQKNPTAFYLCASSISGWNTIYFGEGSWLTVV.